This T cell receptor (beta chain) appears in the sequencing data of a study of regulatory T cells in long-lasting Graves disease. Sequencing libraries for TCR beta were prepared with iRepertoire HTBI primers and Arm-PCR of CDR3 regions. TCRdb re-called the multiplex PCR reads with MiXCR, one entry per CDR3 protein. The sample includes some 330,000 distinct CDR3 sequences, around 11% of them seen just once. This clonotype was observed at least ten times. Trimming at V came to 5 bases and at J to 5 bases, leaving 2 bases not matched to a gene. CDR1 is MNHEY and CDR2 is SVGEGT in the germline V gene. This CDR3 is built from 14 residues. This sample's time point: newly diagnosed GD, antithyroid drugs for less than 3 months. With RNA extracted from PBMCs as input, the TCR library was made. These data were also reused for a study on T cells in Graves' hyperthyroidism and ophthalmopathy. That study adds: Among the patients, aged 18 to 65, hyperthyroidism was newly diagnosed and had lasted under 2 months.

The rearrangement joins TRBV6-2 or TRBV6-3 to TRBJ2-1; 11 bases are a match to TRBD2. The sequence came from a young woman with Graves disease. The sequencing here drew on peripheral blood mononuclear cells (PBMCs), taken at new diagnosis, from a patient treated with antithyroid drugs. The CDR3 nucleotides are TGTGCCAGCAGTGAACTAGCGGGAGACAATGAGCAGTTCTTC. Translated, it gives CASSELAGDNEQFF.